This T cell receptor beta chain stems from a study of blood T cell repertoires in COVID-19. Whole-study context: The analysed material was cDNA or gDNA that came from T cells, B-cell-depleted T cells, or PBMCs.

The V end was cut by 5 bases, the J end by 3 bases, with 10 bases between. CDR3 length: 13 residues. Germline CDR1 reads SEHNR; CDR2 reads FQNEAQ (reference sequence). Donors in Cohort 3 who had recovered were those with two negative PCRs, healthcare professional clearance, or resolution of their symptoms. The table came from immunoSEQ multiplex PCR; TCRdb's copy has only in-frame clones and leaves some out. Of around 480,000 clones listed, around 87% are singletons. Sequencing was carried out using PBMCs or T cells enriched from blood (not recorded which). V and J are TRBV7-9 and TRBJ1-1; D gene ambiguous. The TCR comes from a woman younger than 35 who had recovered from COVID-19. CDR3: CASSPGDYTEAFF. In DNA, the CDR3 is TGTGCCAGCAGCCCAGGCGATTACACTGAAGCTTTCTTT.